Following are 30 T cell receptor beta chains from one sample sequenced in a study of CD8 T cells in ankylosing spondylitis. TCRdb reprocessed the 5' RACE reads via MiXCR and lists one record per CDR3 protein. The sample lists about 300,000 distinct CDR3 sequences, 20% occurring once. Sequences were obtained from blood, either unsorted or a sorted T cell fraction (not recorded which). These receptors originate from a female donor with ankylosing spondylitis or in good health (not recorded which).

The rearrangement uses TRBV20-1 and TRBJ1-3, with D unresolved. The CDR3 is 13 residues long. V was clipped by 1 base and J by 0 bases, with 4 bases between them. CDR1 and CDR2 from the germline V gene are DFQATT and SNEGSKA (reference sequence). The CDR3 protein is CSARVVSGNTIYF. For the CDR3, the DNA is TGCAGTGCTAGAGTTGTCTCTGGAAACACCATATATTTT.

This clonotype was seen a few times. V and J are TRBV5-6 and TRBJ2-3; no clear D gene. From germline, CDR1 is SGHDT and CDR2 YYEEEE. Trimming left V 5 bases short and J 4 bases short, with 14 bases between. The CDR3 is made up of 14 amino acids. As DNA, the CDR3 is TGTGCCAGCAGTCCTCTGGGGTTCGCAGATACGCAGTATTTT. Translated: CASSPLGFADTQYF.

This clonotype was recorded once. It differs at one base from a far larger clone, so likely a read error. The CDR3 DNA follows: TGTGCCAGCAGTGCCTACAATGAGCAGTTCTTC. Its protein is CASSAYNEQFF. The J gene is TRBJ2-1, the V gene TRBV27; D unresolved. From germline, CDR1 is MNHEY and CDR2 SMNVEV (reference sequence). The germline V and J ends were trimmed by 5 bases and 2 bases, with 1 base remaining between them. This CDR3 comprises 11 residues.

A few counts support this clonotype. The chain carries TRBV20-1 and TRBJ2-1, with D perhaps given as TRBD1 or TRBD2 (6 bases each). This CDR3 is built from 16 residues. With 3 bases removed from V and 0 bases from J, the gap between germline ends came to 15 bases. Per the germline V gene, CDR1 is DFQATT and CDR2 is SNEGSKA (reference sequence). This CDR3 is CSAREGGRSSYNEQFF. The CDR3 DNA reads TGCAGTGCTAGGGAGGGGGGCCGGAGCTCCTACAATGAGCAGTTCTTC.

The sample holds a few counts of this clonotype. The chain uses TRBV18 and TRBJ1-1; D not resolved. Germline V gene sequence: CDR1 KGHSH, CDR2 LQKENI. The CDR3 runs 12 residues. V lost 4 bases, J lost 11 bases, and 14 bases lay in between. The CDR3 loop reads CASSLAGENAFF. The CDR3 region has the DNA TGTGCCAGCTCACTGGCGGGAGAGAACGCTTTCTTT.

In this sample, this clonotype turned up a few times. The gene calls are TRBV6-1 and TRBJ1-1; a weak D match, TRBD1 (5 bases). The germline V and J ends were trimmed by 5 bases and 1 base, with 11 bases remaining between them. The CDR3 totals 14 residues. In germline, CDR1 is MNHNS, CDR2 SASEGT. CDR3 sequence: CASSPRTPNTEAFF. Here the CDR3 DNA reads TGTGCCAGCAGTCCCCGGACACCGAACACTGAAGCTTTCTTT.

J is TRBJ2-1 and V is TRBV18; 12 bases are shared with TRBD2. Trimming at V came to 3 bases and at J to 9 bases, leaving 15 bases not matched to a gene. CDR3 length equals 18 residues. CDR1 is KGHSH, CDR2 LQKENI, per germline. CDR3 sequence: CASSPELAGGPSRSEQFF. The CDR3 bases are TGTGCCAGCTCACCCGAGCTAGCGGGAGGGCCGAGTAGGAGTGAGCAGTTCTTC. Based on the CDR3 plus reference TRBV18 and TRBJ2-1, the full variable domain is NAGVMQNPRHLVRRRGQEARLRCSPMKGHSHVYWYRQLPEEGLKFMVYLQKENIIDESGMPKERFSAEFPKEGPSILRIQQVVRGDSAAYFCASSPELAGGPSRSEQFFGPGTRLTVL.

The V call is TRBV20-1, the J call TRBJ2-3; 15 bases are shared with TRBD2. V was pared by 6 bases and J by 8 bases, with 6 bases of the junction left unmatched. Germline V gene lookup returns CDR1 DFQATT and CDR2 SNEGSKA (reference sequence). The CDR3 has 14 residues. Written as DNA, the CDR3 is TGCAGTGCGAGGACTAGCGGGAGGGCCGTTACGCAGTATTTT. Its translation is CSARTSGRAVTQYF.

This sequence joins TRBV6-1 and TRBJ2-1; D remains ambiguous. CDR3 size: 14 residues. With 7 bases removed from V and 4 bases from J, the gap between germline ends came to 14 bases. Germline values: CDR1 MNHNS, CDR2 SASEGT. The DNA for the CDR3 is TGTGCCAGCACCCCCGCGGCCTTATACAATGAGCAGTTCTTC. It encodes CASTPAALYNEQFF.

This clonotype was counted a few times. The chain joins TRBV3-1 to TRBJ1-1, with D perhaps matching TRBD1 (6 bases). Germline CDR1 reads LGHDT; CDR2 reads YNNKEL (reference sequence). Trimming cost V 4 bases and J 0 bases, with 12 bases left between them. CDR3 size: 15 residues. CDR3 amino acids: CASSPRKGVNTEAFF. As DNA, the CDR3 is TGTGCCAGCAGCCCTCGAAAGGGGGTGAACACTGAAGCTTTCTTT. Full variable domain (outside the CDR3, taken from reference TRBV3-1 and TRBJ1-1): DTAVSQTPKYLVTQMGNDKSIKCEQNLGHDTMYWYKQDSKKFLKIMFSYNNKELIINETVPNRFSPKSPDKAHLNLHINSLELGDSAVYFCASSPRKGVNTEAFFGQGTRLTVV.

The J gene is TRBJ2-7, the V gene TRBV10-3; TRBD1 matches at 10 bases. Looked up from germline, CDR1 is ENHRY and CDR2 is SYGVKD. The trim removed 4 bases at V and 9 bases at J, leaving 15 bases unmatched. The CDR3 covers 16 residues. The CDR3 DNA reads TGTGCCATCAGTGCCCACACGGGACAGGGGACTGTGGGGCAGTACTTC. Translated: CAISAHTGQGTVGQYF.

The chain carries TRBV10-3 and TRBJ1-1, with D uncertain. Germline V gene sequence: CDR1 ENHRY, CDR2 SYGVKD. The V end lost 2 bases, the J end lost 1 base, and 5 bases lay between the germline ends. CDR3 length: 13 amino acids. As DNA, the CDR3 is TGTGCCATCAGTGAGGGGCAGAACACTGAAGCTTTCTTT. The encoded protein is CAISEGQNTEAFF.

The V and J genes are TRBV6-1 and TRBJ1-1; TRBD1 is a possible D gene (5 bases). The CDR3 consists of 13 residues. Germline CDR1 and CDR2: MNHNS and SASEGT. Trimming shortened V by 10 bases and J by 1 base, and 13 bases separated the two germline ends. CDR3 sequence reads: CATSGQKNTEAFF. The CDR3 region has the DNA TGTGCCACCTCGGGGCAAAAGAACACTGAAGCTTTCTTT.

In this sample, this clonotype turned up many times. The genes are TRBV5-6 and TRBJ1-1, with no clear D. V was trimmed by 0 bases and J by 7 bases, leaving 7 bases between them. The CDR3 is made up of 12 amino acids. From germline, CDR1 is SGHDT and CDR2 YYEEEE. The CDR3 spells CASSLVGDEAFF. For the CDR3, the DNA is TGTGCCAGCAGCTTGGTTGGGGATGAAGCTTTCTTT. Filled out from reference TRBV5-6 and TRBJ1-1, the complete variable domain reads DAGVTQSPTHLIKTRGQQVTLRCSPKSGHDTVSWYQQALGQGPQFIFQYYEEEERQRGNFPDRFSGHQFPNYSSELNVNALLLGDSALYLCASSLVGDEAFFGQGTRLTVV.

The chain has TRBV7-3 and TRBJ2-1; the match to TRBD2 covers 10 bases. Germline V gene data show CDR1 as SGHTA and CDR2 as FQGTGA. CDR3 length: 15 residues. The trim removed 5 bases at V and 7 bases at J, leaving 8 bases unmatched. The DNA for the CDR3 is TGTGCCAGCAGCCGATCTAGCGGGAGAGAAAATGAGCAGTTCTTC. Amino acid sequence: CASSRSSGRENEQFF.

The chain combines TRBV10-3 with TRBJ1-1; tentative D call: TRBD1 (6 bases). This CDR3 spans 15 amino acids. Germline CDR1 reads ENHRY; CDR2 reads SYGVKD. V lost 2 bases, J lost 5 bases, and 15 bases lay in between. CDR3: CAISEAQGWRTEAFF. DNA of the CDR3: TGTGCCATCAGTGAGGCACAGGGTTGGCGGACTGAAGCTTTCTTT.

This chain joins TRBV20-1 and TRBJ2-5; TRBD2 matches 11 bases. Germline V lookup: CDR1 DFQATT, CDR2 SNEGSKA (reference sequence). The CDR3 consists of 16 residues. V lost 2 bases, J lost 3 bases, and 8 bases stayed unmatched. This chain's CDR3 is CSARLRLAGREETQYF. CDR3 DNA sequence: TGCAGTGCTAGACTCCGACTAGCGGGGAGGGAAGAGACCCAGTACTTC.

The chain uses TRBV5-1 and TRBJ1-4; 9 bases are shared with TRBD1. V shed 7 bases and J 5 bases; nucleotides not matched to a gene: 9. CDR1 is SGHRS, CDR2 YFSETQ, per germline. This CDR3 region has 15 residues. The CDR3 protein is CASRQGEDSNEKLFF. As DNA, the CDR3 is TGCGCCAGCCGACAGGGGGAAGATAGCAATGAAAAACTGTTTTTT.

The chain links TRBV20-1 to TRBJ1-2; D is ambiguous. CDR1 is DFQATT, CDR2 SNEGSKA, per germline (reference sequence). This CDR3 contains 15 residues. Trimming shortened V by 7 bases and J by 3 bases, and 21 bases separated the two germline ends. CDR3 sequence: CSVSTLFEGDYGYTF. The CDR3 DNA reads as TGCAGTGTCTCGACCTTATTCGAGGGAGACTATGGCTACACCTTC.

This rearrangement joins TRBV5-1 to TRBJ2-7, with 7 bases fitting TRBD2. Germline V lookup: CDR1 SGHRS, CDR2 YFSETQ. The trim removed 1 base at V and 6 bases at J, leaving 19 bases unmatched. This CDR3 spans 18 amino acids. The CDR3 nucleotides read TGCGCCAGCAGCTTGAGGGGCCTGGCGGGAGATGGAAGCGGCGAGCAGTACTTC. As protein: CASSLRGLAGDGSGEQYF.

V gene TRBV28 combines with J gene TRBJ1-1; the D gene is possibly TRBD1 (6 bases). In germline, CDR1 is MDHEN, CDR2 SYDVKM. The length of the CDR3 is 15 residues. Trimming removed 3 bases at V and 1 base at J, with 12 bases between. The CDR3 coding sequence is TGTGCCAGCAGTTTGCTGGGGGGCAGGAACACTGAAGCTTTCTTT. Protein: CASSLLGGRNTEAFF.

This clonotype was seen only a few times. This rearrangement joins TRBV7-9 to TRBJ2-2, with 10 bases lining up with TRBD1. The CDR3 totals 17 residues. Germline loops: CDR1 SEHNR, CDR2 FQNEAQ (reference sequence). With V trimmed by 5 bases and J by 7 bases, 13 bases remained unmatched. This CDR3 is CASSEPRDRGSDGELFF. For the CDR3, the DNA is TGTGCCAGCAGCGAACCCCGGGACAGGGGTTCCGACGGGGAGCTGTTTTTT.

The chain links TRBV6-2 or TRBV6-3 to TRBJ2-1; tentatively, D is TRBD2 (6 bases). Germline loops: CDR1 MNHEY, CDR2 SVGEGT. The CDR3 sequence is 18 residues long. V was pared by 0 bases and J by 0 bases, with 15 bases between. The CDR3, as DNA: TGTGCCAGCAGTTACTCGAGTACGGCGGGACTCTCCTACAATGAGCAGTTCTTC. It is translated as CASSYSSTAGLSYNEQFF.

This chain uses TRBV4-3 with TRBJ1-2, with D possibly TRBD1 on 6 matching bases. Germline-derived CDR1 and CDR2 are LGHNA and YSLEER. The CDR3 runs 16 residues. Trimming pared 0 bases from V and 3 bases from J, leaving 14 bases between. For the CDR3, the DNA is TGCGCCAGCAGCCAAGATACATCGCCAGGGGACTATGGCTACACCTTC. It is translated as CASSQDTSPGDYGYTF.

The rearrangement uses TRBV7-2 and TRBJ1-3, with D possibly TRBD1 on 5 matching bases. Looked up from germline, CDR1 is SGHTA and CDR2 is FQGNSA. The CDR3 runs to 13 residues. The CDR3 DNA reads as TGTGGCGAAGGGGCCCTTAGTGGGAACACCATATATTTT. Translating gives CGEGALSGNTIYF.

This clonotype has a handful of counts. The rearrangement joins TRBV30 to TRBJ2-3; D is unresolved. The V end lost 1 base, the J end lost 3 bases, and 5 bases lay between the germline ends. The V gene's germline CDR1 is GTSNPN and CDR2 SVGIG (reference sequence). This CDR3 has 12 amino acids. The CDR3 bases are TGTGCCTGGAGTGCATCTACAGATACGCAGTATTTT. It yields the protein CAWSASTDTQYF.

The chain is built from TRBV3-1 and TRBJ1-1, with D unresolved. V lost 2 bases to trimming and J lost 1 base, with 5 bases between them. The length of the CDR3 is 13 residues. The germline V gene encodes CDR1 LGHDT and CDR2 YNNKEL (reference sequence). CDR3 in amino acids: CASSQLTNTEAFF. CDR3 sequence (DNA): TGTGCCAGCAGCCAACTGACGAACACTGAAGCTTTCTTT.

This clonotype appeared a few times. The V gene is TRBV7-2, the J gene TRBJ2-1; D gene unclear. Between the trimmed V and J ends, which lost 5 bases and 8 bases, there was a span of 16 bases. Germline V gene lookup returns CDR1 SGHTA and CDR2 FQGNSA. CDR3 length equals 14 residues. CDR3 sequence reads: CASSPGPSRDEQFF. CDR3 sequence (DNA): TGTGCCAGCAGCCCCGGGCCCTCCCGCGATGAGCAGTTCTTC.

The sample holds a few counts of this clonotype. The chain employs TRBV7-2 and TRBJ2-4; maybe TRBD2 (5 bases). Per the germline V gene, CDR1 is SGHTA and CDR2 is FQGNSA. The V end lost 5 bases, the J end lost 3 bases, and 20 bases lay between the germline ends. The CDR3 runs to 17 residues. This CDR3 is CASSPYHGERFKNIQYF. CDR3 bases: TGTGCCAGCAGCCCCTATCACGGGGAAAGGTTCAAAAACATTCAGTACTTC. Combining the CDR3 with reference TRBV7-2 and TRBJ2-4 gives the whole variable domain GAGVSQSPSNKVTEKGKDVELRCDPISGHTALYWYRQSLGQGLEFLIYFQGNSAPDKSGLPSDRFSAERTGGSVSTLTIQRTQQEDSAVYLCASSPYHGERFKNIQYFGAGTRLSVL.

This chain connects TRBV20-1 to TRBJ2-1, with D unresolved. V was cut by 3 bases and J by 4 bases, with 19 bases left in between. The germline V gene encodes CDR1 DFQATT and CDR2 SNEGSKA (reference sequence). The CDR3 loop spans 16 amino acids. The CDR3 sequence is CSASPFISDGYNEQFF. The CDR3 DNA reads as TGCAGTGCTAGCCCTTTTATCTCGGACGGTTACAATGAGCAGTTCTTC.